The source of this T cell receptor (beta chain) is a study of blood T cell repertoires in COVID-19. Study context: Nucleic acid was either cDNA or gDNA, and it came from T cells, B-cell-depleted T cells, or PBMCs.

The data were produced by immunoSEQ multiplex PCR, yet TCRdb's version contains in-frame clones alone and is incomplete. The profile covers 100,000 to 120,000 clones, with 76% appearing a single time and 3% to 4.5% taken by the ten largest. Trimming left V 3 bases short and J 4 bases short, with 12 bases between. Germline V gene sequence: CDR1 SGHVS, CDR2 FQNEAQ. This CDR3 is 14 amino acids long. Material for sequencing was peripheral blood. The rearrangement uses TRBV7-8 and TRBJ1-2; D may be TRBD1 (6 bases). This clonotype was sampled from a woman of 80 years or more with acute or convalescent COVID-19. The CDR3 loop reads CASSFKSRGYGYTF. DNA for the CDR3: TGTGCCAGCAGCTTTAAGAGCAGGGGCTATGGCTACACCTTC.